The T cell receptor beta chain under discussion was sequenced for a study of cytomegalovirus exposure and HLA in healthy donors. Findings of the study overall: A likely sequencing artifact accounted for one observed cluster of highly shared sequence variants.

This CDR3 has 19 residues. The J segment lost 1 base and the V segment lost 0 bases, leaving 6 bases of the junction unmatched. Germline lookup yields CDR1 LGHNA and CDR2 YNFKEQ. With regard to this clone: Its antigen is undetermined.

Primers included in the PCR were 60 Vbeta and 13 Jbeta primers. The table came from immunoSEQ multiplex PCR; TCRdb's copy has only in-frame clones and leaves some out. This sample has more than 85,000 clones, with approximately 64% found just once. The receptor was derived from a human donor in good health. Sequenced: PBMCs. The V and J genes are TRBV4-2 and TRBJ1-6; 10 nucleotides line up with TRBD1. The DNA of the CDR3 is TGTGCCAGCAGCCAAGATAGTCTGGACAGGGGGTCCTATAATTCACCCCTCCACTTT. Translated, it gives CASSQDSLDRGSYNSPLHF.